The 12 T cell receptor beta chains presented below share a single source sample, sequenced in a study of T cell responses to AZD1222 COVID-19 vaccine (dated by TCRdb to about 2021). The library came from the immunoSEQ multiplex PCR assay. This is the immuneACCESS table as TCRdb keeps it, with only in-frame sequences that have V and J called. A part of the clones is gone; compared with another copy, unresolved V genes explain less than half, and the rest is unexplained. Here the sample has 150,000 to 200,000 clones; 85% to 90% occur a single time. The top ten clones comprise about 6.9% of the sample. The time point label corresponds to: baseline before first vaccination. The specimen comprised peripheral blood, sampled on day 0 of AZD1222 vaccination. The source of these receptors is an adult in good health.

The chain couples TRBV6-5 to TRBJ1-5, with 8 positions matching TRBD1. Germline V gene lookup returns CDR1 MNHEY and CDR2 SVGAGI. CDR3 length equals 15 residues. V shed 0 bases, J shed 3 bases, and the junction held 1 base outside the gene matches. DNA of the CDR3: TGTGCCAGCAGTTACTCACAGGGGGACAATCAGCCCCAGCATTTT. It specifies CASSYSQGDNQPQHF.

The rearrangement joins TRBV6-1 to TRBJ2-7, with TRBD1 matching 7 bases. Unmatched junction bases numbered 4, after V lost 2 bases and J lost 0 bases. Germline CDR1 and CDR2: MNHNS and SASEGT. CDR3 length equals 15 residues. The CDR3 sequence: CASSEKTGSSYEQYF. The CDR3 DNA is TGTGCCAGCAGTGAAAAGACAGGGAGCTCCTACGAGCAGTACTTC.

This chain connects TRBV7-2 to TRBJ1-3; the D gene is possibly TRBD1 (5 bases). Trimming shortened V by 9 bases and J by 1 base, and 19 bases separated the two germline ends. This CDR3 comprises 16 residues. Germline CDR1 SGHTA, CDR2 FQGNSA. The CDR3 DNA is TGTGCCAGTTCGAAAGGTGGGGGGTTATCTGGAAACACCATATATTTT. This encodes CASSKGGGLSGNTIYF.

This clone was seen a handful of times. The chain combines TRBV30 with TRBJ1-6, with TRBD1 identical over 8 bases. V was pared by 1 base and J by 6 bases, with 2 bases of the junction left unmatched. Germline CDR1 reads GTSNPN; CDR2 reads SVGIG (reference sequence). The CDR3 covers 14 residues. The CDR3 DNA sequence: TGTGCCTGGAGTGGAGGACAGGGTAATTCACCCCTCCACTTT. The encoded protein is CAWSGGQGNSPLHF.

The chain recombines TRBV6-1 with TRBJ1-2; D gene unclear. Trimming cost V 2 bases and J 2 bases, with 9 bases left between them. Germline CDR1 and CDR2: MNHNS and SASEGT. The length of the CDR3 is 14 residues. The CDR3 loop reads CASSENGRNYGYTF. As DNA, the CDR3 is TGTGCCAGCAGTGAAAATGGGCGGAACTATGGCTACACCTTC.

This sequence joins TRBV6-5 and TRBJ1-2; a possible D gene is TRBD1 (5 bases). CDR3 length: 16 amino acids. Trimming took 4 bases from V and 0 from J, leaving 15 bases between them. CDR1 MNHEY and CDR2 SVGAGI come from the germline V gene. CDR3 loop: CASSWTGTEANYGYTF. In nucleotides, the CDR3 is TGTGCCAGCAGTTGGACCGGGACGGAAGCTAACTATGGCTACACCTTC.

The chain joins TRBV12-1 to TRBJ1-1. TRBV12-1 is tagged as a pseudogene. CDR3 length equals 16 residues. The CDR3 sequence: CASSFALDPPITEAFF. CDR3 sequence (DNA): TGTGCCAGCAGCTTTGCTCTGGACCCTCCCATCACTGAAGCTTTCTTT.

V is TRBV4-2 and J is TRBJ1-2; D not resolved. The germline gives CDR1 LGHNA, CDR2 YNFKEQ. CDR3 length: 15 amino acids. V shed 0 bases and J shed 2 bases, with 10 bases lying between them. CDR3 region: CASSQDRYTNYGYTF. CDR3 coding DNA: TGTGCCAGCAGCCAAGATCGTTACACGAACTATGGCTACACCTTC.

This sequence joins TRBV27 and TRBJ1-5; 8 nucleotides align to TRBD1. The CDR3 length is 15 residues. CDR1 is MNHEY and CDR2 is SMNVEV in the germline V gene (reference sequence). J was trimmed by 2 bases and V by 6 bases; bases with no gene match: 6. The CDR3 protein is CASRKQGVGNQPQHF. In DNA, the CDR3 is TGTGCCAGCAGAAAACAGGGGGTCGGCAATCAGCCCCAGCATTTT.

Details on this clone: This same CDR3 is encoded by further DNA sequences in the sample. The V gene is TRBV6-6, the J gene TRBJ1-5; D is undetermined. The ends were cut back, 6 bases at V and 1 base at J, with 7 bases in the middle. The CDR3 runs to 13 residues. CDR1 is MNHNY and CDR2 is SVGAGI in the germline V gene (reference sequence). The DNA of the CDR3 is TGTGCCAGCAGCCCACAAAGCAATCAGCCCCAGCATTTT. As protein: CASSPQSNQPQHF.

The V and J genes are TRBV13 and TRBJ2-2; no clear D. Germline values: CDR1 PRHDT, CDR2 FYEKMQ (reference sequence). This CDR3 is 16 amino acids long. V lost 0 bases to trimming and J lost 6 bases, with 14 bases between them. The CDR3, as DNA: TGTGCCAGCAGCTTAGGCCCGGGTGTTTTTGCCGGGGAGCTGTTTTTT. This sequence encodes CASSLGPGVFAGELFF.

The chain links TRBV5-1 to TRBJ2-3; weak D call: TRBD1 (6 bases). V lost 4 bases and J lost 2, with 14 bases in between. The CDR3 is 15 amino acids. Per germline, CDR1 SGHRS and CDR2 YFSETQ. CDR3 protein: CASSHGQIFTDTQYF. The CDR3 nucleotides are TGCGCCAGCAGCCACGGACAGATTTTCACAGATACGCAGTATTTT.